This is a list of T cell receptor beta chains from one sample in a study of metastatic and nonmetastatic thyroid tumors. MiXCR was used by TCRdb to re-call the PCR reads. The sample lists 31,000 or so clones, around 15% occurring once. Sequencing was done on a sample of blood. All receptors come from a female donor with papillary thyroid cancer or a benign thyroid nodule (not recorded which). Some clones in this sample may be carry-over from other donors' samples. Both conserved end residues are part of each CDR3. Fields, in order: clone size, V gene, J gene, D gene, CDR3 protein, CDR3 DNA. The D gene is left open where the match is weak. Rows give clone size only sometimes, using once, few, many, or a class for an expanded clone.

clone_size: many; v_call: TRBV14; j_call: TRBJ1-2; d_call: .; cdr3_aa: CASSPGTFYGYTF; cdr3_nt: TGTGCCAGCAGCCCCGGGACCTTCTATGGCTACACCTTC
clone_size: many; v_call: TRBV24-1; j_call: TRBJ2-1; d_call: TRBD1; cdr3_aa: CATSDLPTGARADNEQFF; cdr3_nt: TGTGCCACCAGTGATTTGCCGACAGGGGCGCGGGCAGACAATGAGCAGTTCTTC
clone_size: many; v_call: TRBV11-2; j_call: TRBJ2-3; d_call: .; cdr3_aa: CASSISSGDTQYF; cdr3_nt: TGTGCCAGCAGCATCAGTTCGGGAGATACGCAGTATTTT
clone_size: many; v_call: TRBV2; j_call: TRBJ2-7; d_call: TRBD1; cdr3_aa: CASSPDPTGANEQYF; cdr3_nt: TGTGCCAGCAGTCCAGACCCTACAGGGGCTAACGAGCAGTACTTC
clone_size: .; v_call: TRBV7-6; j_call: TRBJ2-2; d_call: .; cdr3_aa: CASSLAHSNTGELFF; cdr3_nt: TGTGCCAGCAGCTTAGCCCACTCTAACACCGGGGAGCTGTTTTTT
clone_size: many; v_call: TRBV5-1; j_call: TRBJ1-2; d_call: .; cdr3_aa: CASSEQGQAGYTF; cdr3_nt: TGCGCCAGCAGCGAACAGGGCCAGGCGGGCTACACCTTC
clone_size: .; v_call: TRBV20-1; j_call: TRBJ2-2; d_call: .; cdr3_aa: CSARETQTYTGGLFF; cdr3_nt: TGCAGTGCTAGAGAGACTCAGACTTACACCGGGGGGCTGTTTTTT
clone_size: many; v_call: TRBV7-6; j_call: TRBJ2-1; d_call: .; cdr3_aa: CASSLARTSEQFF; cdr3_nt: TGTGCCAGCAGCTTAGCACGGACCTCTGAGCAGTTCTTC
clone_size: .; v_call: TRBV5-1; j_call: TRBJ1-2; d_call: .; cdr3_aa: CASSRGQLTYGYTF; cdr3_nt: TGCGCCAGCAGCAGAGGACAGTTGACCTATGGCTACACCTTC
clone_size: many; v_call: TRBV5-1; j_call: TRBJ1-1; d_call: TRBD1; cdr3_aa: CASSFDRGGEAFF; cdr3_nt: TGCGCCAGCAGCTTCGACAGGGGTGGCGAAGCTTTCTTT
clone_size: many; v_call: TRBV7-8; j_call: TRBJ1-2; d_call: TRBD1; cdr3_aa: CASSLVGGQTYGYTF; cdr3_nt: TGTGCCAGCAGCTTAGTGGGGGGACAGACCTATGGCTACACCTTC
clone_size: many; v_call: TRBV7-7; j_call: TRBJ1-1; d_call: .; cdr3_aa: CASSPDLNTEAFF; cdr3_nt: TGTGCCAGCAGCCCTGATCTGAACACTGAAGCTTTCTTT
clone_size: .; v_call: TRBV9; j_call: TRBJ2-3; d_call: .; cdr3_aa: CASSLQTDPRLGTDTQYF; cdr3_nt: TGTGCCAGCAGCTTACAGACGGACCCTAGGTTGGGCACAGATACGCAGTATTTT
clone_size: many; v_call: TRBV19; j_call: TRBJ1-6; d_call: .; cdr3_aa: CASTIQGGSPLHF; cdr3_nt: TGTGCCAGTACCATCCAAGGTGGTTCACCCCTCCACTTT
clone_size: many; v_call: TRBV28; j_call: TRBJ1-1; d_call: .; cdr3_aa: CASSLPNQNTEAFF; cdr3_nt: TGTGCCAGCAGTTTACCTAATCAGAACACTGAAGCTTTCTTT
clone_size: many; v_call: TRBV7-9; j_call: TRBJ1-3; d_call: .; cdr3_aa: CASSLDSGNTIYF; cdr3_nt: TGTGCCAGCAGCTTAGACTCTGGAAACACCATATATTTT
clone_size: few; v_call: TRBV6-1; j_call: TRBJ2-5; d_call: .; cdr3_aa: CASTSWETQYF; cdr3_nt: TGTGCCAGCACATCATGGGAGACCCAGTACTTC
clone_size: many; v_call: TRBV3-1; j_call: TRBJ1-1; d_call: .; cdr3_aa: CASSQFGNTEAFF; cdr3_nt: TGTGCCAGCAGCCAATTTGGGAACACTGAAGCTTTCTTT
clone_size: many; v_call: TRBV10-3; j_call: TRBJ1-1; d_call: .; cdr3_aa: CAISLQGGDTEAFF; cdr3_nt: TGTGCCATCAGCCTACAGGGTGGGGACACTGAAGCTTTCTTT
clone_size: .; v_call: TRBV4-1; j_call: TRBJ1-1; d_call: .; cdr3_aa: CASSQGAALAGYTEAFF; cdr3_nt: TGCGCCAGCAGCCAAGGGGCTGCTTTGGCAGGGTACACTGAAGCTTTCTTT
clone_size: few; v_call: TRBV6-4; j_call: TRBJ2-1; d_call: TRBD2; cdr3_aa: CAINRTGTSGSNEQFF; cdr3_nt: TGTGCCATCAATCGAACCGGGACTAGCGGGAGCAATGAGCAGTTCTTC
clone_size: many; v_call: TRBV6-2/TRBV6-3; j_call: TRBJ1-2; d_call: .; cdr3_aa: CASSWRLYGYTF; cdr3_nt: TGTGCCAGCAGTTGGCGACTCTATGGCTACACCTTC
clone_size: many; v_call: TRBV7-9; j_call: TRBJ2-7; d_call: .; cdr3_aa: CASSLWDGTSYEQYF; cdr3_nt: TGTGCCAGCAGCTTATGGGACGGAACCTCCTACGAGCAGTACTTC
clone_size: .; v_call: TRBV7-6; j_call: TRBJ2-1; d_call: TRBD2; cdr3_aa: CASSLARLAEHNEQFF; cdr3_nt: TGTGCCAGCAGCTTAGCAAGACTAGCGGAGCACAATGAGCAGTTCTTC
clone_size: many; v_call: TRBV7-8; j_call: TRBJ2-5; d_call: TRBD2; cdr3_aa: CASSPGLAGEETQYF; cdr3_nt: TGTGCCAGCAGCCCCGGCCTAGCGGGAGAAGAGACCCAGTACTTC
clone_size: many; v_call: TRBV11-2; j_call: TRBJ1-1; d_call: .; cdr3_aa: CASSLDLSEEAFF; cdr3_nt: TGTGCCAGCAGCTTAGATTTGTCAGAAGAAGCTTTCTTT
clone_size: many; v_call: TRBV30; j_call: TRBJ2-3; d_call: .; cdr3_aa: CAWSRRTGSGDTQYF; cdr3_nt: TGTGCCTGGAGTAGGAGAACAGGGAGTGGTGATACGCAGTATTTT
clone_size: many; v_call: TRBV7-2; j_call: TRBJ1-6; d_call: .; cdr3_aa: CASSLSGGSYNSPLHF; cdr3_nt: TGTGCCAGCAGCTTATCTGGGGGTTCCTATAATTCACCCCTCCACTTT
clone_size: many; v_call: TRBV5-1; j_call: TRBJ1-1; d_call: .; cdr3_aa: CASSLVQGGSTEAFF; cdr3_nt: TGCGCCAGCAGCTTGGTACAGGGTGGATCCACTGAAGCTTTCTTT
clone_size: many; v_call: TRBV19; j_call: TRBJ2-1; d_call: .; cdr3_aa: CASSVAIIVNEQFF; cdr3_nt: TGTGCCAGTAGTGTAGCGATAATCGTTAATGAGCAGTTCTTC
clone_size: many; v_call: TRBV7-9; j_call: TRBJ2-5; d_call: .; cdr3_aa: CASSLVLRKETQYF; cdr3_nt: TGTGCCAGCAGCTTAGTTTTACGGAAAGAGACCCAGTACTTC
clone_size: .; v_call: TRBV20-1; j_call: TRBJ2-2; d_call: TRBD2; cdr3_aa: CSALLYQTSGRVNTGELFF; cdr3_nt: TGCAGTGCTCTCTTATACCAGACTAGCGGGAGGGTGAACACCGGGGAGCTGTTTTTT
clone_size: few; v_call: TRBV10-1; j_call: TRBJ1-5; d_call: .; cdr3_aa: CASCARGNQPQHF; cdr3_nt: TGCGCCAGCTGTGCCAGGGGAAATCAGCCCCAGCATTTT
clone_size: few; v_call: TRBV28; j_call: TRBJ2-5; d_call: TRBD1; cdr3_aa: CAGSLNREGASKTQYF; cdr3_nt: TGTGCCGGCAGTCTTAACAGAGAGGGGGCCTCGAAGACCCAGTACTTC
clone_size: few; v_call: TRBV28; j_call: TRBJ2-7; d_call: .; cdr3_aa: CASIPGSGHDNPYEQYF; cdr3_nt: TGTGCCAGCATCCCCGGCTCCGGACATGACAATCCCTACGAGCAGTACTTC
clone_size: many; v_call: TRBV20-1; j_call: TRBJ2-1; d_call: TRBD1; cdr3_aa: CSARRRGHEQFF; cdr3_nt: TGCAGTGCTAGGCGAAGGGGGCATGAGCAGTTCTTC
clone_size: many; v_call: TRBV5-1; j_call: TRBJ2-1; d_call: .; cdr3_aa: CASSLEARALYNEQFF; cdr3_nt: TGCGCCAGCAGCTTGGAGGCCAGGGCGCTCTACAATGAGCAGTTCTTC
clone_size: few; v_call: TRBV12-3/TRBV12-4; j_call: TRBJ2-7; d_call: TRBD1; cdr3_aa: CASSSRTGALYEQYF; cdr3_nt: TGTGCCAGCAGTTCCCGGACAGGGGCCCTCTACGAGCAGTACTTC
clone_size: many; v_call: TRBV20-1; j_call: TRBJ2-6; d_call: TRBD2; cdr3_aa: CSARSGGESGANVLTF; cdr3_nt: TGCAGTGCTAGATCTGGGGGGGAGTCTGGGGCCAACGTCCTGACTTTC
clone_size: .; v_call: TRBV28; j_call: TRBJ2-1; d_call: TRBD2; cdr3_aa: CASSLTPWTSVTNEQFF; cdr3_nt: TGTGCCAGCAGTCTAACCCCTTGGACTAGCGTGACCAATGAGCAGTTCTTT
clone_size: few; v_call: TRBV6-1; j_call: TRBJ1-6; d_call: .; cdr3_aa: CAGGAACDSPLHF; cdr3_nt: TGTGCCGGCGGGGCAGCTTGTGATTCACCCCTCCACTTT
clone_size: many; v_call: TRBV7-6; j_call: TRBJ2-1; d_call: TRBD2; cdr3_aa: CASSSPRPSGGPGDEQFF; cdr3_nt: TGTGCCAGCAGCAGCCCCCGTCCTAGCGGGGGGCCGGGAGATGAGCAGTTCTTC
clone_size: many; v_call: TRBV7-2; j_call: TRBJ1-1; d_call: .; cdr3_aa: CASSFDRGNTEAFF; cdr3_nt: TGTGCCAGCAGCTTTGACCGCGGGAACACTGAAGCTTTCTTT
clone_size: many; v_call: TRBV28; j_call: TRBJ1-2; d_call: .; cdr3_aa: CASSLGASNYGYTF; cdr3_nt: TGTGCCAGCAGTTTAGGGGCTTCCAACTATGGCTACACCTTC